The clone carrying this TCR beta chain was recorded at least ten times. The sample originates from a study of early T cells in non-severe SARS-CoV-2 infection. Whole-study context: Bulk RNA isolated from unsorted whole blood underwent sequencing; chains were not paired.

cDNA molecules, individually, were tagged with unique molecular identifiers. TCRdb analysed the 5' RACE reads with MiXCR anew, one entry per CDR3 protein. The repertoire includes tens of thousands of distinct CDR3 sequences, about 7% of them detected once, and 7% to 10% sits in the top ten. Trimming removed 4 bases at V and 3 bases at J, with 18 bases between. Germline-derived CDR1 and CDR2 are LGHDT and YNNKEL (reference sequence). The CDR3 has 16 amino acids. This chain links TRBV3-1 with TRBJ1-1, with a possible D match to TRBD1 (5 bases). This clonotype was sampled from an adult who was a healthcare worker with PCR-confirmed SARS-CoV-2 infection or an uninfected control (not recorded which). The sample comprised whole blood. The CDR3 bases are TGTGCCAGCAGCCGGTGGGGCCCTGGCGGGGACACTGAAGCTTTCTTT. This sequence encodes CASSRWGPGGDTEAFF.